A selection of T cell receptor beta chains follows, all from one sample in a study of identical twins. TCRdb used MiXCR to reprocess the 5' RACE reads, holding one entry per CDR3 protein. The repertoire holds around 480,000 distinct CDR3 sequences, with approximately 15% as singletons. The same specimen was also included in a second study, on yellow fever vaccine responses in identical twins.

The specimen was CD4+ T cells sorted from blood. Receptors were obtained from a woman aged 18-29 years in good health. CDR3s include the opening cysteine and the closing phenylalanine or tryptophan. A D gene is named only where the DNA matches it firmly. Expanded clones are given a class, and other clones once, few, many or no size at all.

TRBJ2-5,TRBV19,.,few,TGTGCCAGTAGTAGCTTGCAGGGCCAAGAGACCCAGTACTTC,CASSSLQGQETQYF
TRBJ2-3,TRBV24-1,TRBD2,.,TGTGCCACCAGTGACACCGGGACTAGCGGGAGTAGCACAGATACGCAGTATTTT,CATSDTGTSGSSTDTQYF
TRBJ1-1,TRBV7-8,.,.,TGTGCCAGCAGCTTAGCTCCAGGTATGGGGGCTGAAGCTTTCTTT,CASSLAPGMGAEAFF
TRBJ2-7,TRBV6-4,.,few,TGTGCCAGCAGGGGGGTGCCGTCCTACGAGCAGTACTTC,CASRGVPSYEQYF
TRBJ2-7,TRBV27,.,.,TGTGCCAGCAGTTTAGCCCCAGGGGTACTCGACGAGCAGTACTTC,CASSLAPGVLDEQYF
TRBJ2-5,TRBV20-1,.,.,TGCAGTGCTAGAGCCTACGGGGGCGCAGAGACCCAGTACTTC,CSARAYGGAETQYF
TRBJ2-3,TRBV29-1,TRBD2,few,TGCAGCGTTGAAAGTCCGGGACTAGCGGGGGAACGCACAGATACGCAGTATTTT,CSVESPGLAGERTDTQYF
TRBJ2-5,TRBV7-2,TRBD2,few,TGTGCCAGCAGCTTCACCCAGGGACTACAAGAGACCCAGTACTTC,CASSFTQGLQETQYF
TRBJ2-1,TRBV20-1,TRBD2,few,TGCAGTGCTCCGAGGGGACTAGCGCTCAATGAGCAGTTCTTC,CSAPRGLALNEQFF
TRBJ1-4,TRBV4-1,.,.,TGCGCCAGCAGCCAAGATCCAGGGGAAAAACTGTTTTTT,CASSQDPGEKLFF
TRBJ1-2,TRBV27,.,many,TGTGCCAGCAGTTTAGACAGGAACTATGGCTACACCTTC,CASSLDRNYGYTF
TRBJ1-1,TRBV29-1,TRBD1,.,TGCAGCGCCTCCGGAGGGGGCCGGAACACTGAAGCTTTCTTT,CSASGGGRNTEAFF
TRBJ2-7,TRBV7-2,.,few,TGTGCCAGCAGCCAAGCCGGGACTGACATTACCTACGAGCAGTACTTC,CASSQAGTDITYEQYF
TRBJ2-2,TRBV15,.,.,TGTGCCACCAGCAGAGTGTATGACGGGGAGCTGTTTTTT,CATSRVYDGELFF
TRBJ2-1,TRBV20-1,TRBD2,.,TGCAGTGCAGAGGGACTAGCGGACCAAAGCTCCTACAATGAGCAGTTCTTC,CSAEGLADQSSYNEQFF
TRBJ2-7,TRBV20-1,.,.,TGCAGTGCTAGCCTTACCGAGGAGCAGTACTTC,CSASLTEEQYF
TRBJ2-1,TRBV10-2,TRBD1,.,TGCGCCAGCAGAGGACAGGGAGTGAGCAATGAGCAGTTCTTC,CASRGQGVSNEQFF
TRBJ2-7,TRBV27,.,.,TGTGCCAGCCCCATTGAAAGCCTCTTCTACGAGCAGTACTTC,CASPIESLFYEQYF
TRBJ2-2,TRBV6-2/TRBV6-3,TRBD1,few,TGTGCCAGCAGTTACCGGGACAGTTACCCTCGAACCGGGGAGCTGTTTTTT,CASSYRDSYPRTGELFF
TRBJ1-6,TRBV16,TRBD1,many,TGTGCCAGCAGCCAAGACAGGGGGCCTTCACCCCTCCACTTT,CASSQDRGPSPLHF
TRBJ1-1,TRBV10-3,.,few,TGTGCCATCAGTACAGGAAAAGGAGACACTGAAGCTTTCTTT,CAISTGKGDTEAFF
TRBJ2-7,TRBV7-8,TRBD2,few,TGTGCCAGCAGCCTCGGGAGGGTTGAGTACGAGCAGTACTTC,CASSLGRVEYEQYF
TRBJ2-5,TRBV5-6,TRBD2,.,TGTGCCAGCAGCTCTGTGGGACTAGCGGAAGAGACCCAGTACTTC,CASSSVGLAEETQYF
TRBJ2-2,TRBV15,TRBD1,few,TGTGCCGCGACGACAGGGGATCCCGGGGAGCTGTTTTTT,CAATTGDPGELFF
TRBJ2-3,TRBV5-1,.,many,TGCGCCAGCAGCTTGCTATCAGGCGCAGCAGATACGCAGTATTTT,CASSLLSGAADTQYF
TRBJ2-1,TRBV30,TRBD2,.,TGTGCCTGCAATAGCGGGGGCTCCTACAATGAGCAGTTCTTC,CACNSGGSYNEQFF
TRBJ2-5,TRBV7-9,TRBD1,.,TGTGCCAGCAGCCCTCGGACAGGCCTCCAAGAGACCCAGTACTTC,CASSPRTGLQETQYF
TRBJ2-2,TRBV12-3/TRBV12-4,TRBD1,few,TGTGCCAGCAAATATAACAGGGGAAGCGGGGAGCTGTTTTTT,CASKYNRGSGELFF
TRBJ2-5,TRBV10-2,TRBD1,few,TGCGCCAGCCCCAACCGGGACAGGGAGGCGGAGACCCAGTACTTC,CASPNRDREAETQYF
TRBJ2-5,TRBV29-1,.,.,TGCAGCGTCCTCACTTCCCGGGGTGGACTAAGCGGGCAAGAGACCCAGTACTTC,CSVLTSRGGLSGQETQYF
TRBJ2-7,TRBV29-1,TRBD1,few,TGCAGCGTTTCCAGGGGGACAGGGAGCTCCTACGAGCAGTACTTC,CSVSRGTGSSYEQYF
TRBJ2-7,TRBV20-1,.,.,TGCAGTGCTAGGGGACCAAGGTCCTACGAGCAGTACTTC,CSARGPRSYEQYF
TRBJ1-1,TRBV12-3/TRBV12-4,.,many,TGTGCCAGCAGTTTAGGGGGGGGGGACACTGAAGCTTTCTTT,CASSLGGGDTEAFF
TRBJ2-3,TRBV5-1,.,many,TGCGCCAGCAGCGTGAGGGAAGATACGCAGTATTTT,CASSVREDTQYF
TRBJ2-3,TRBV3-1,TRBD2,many,TGTGCCAGCAGCCAAGAGGGAGGACTAGCGGGAGGAGATACGCAGTATTTT,CASSQEGGLAGGDTQYF
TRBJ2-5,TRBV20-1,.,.,TGCAGTGCGGGCAACAACCTGAAAGAGACCCAGTACTTC,CSAGNNLKETQYF
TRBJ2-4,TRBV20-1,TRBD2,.,TGCAGTGCTAGAGATTTTCGGGGGACTAGCGGGATAACCAAAAACATTCAGTACTTC,CSARDFRGTSGITKNIQYF
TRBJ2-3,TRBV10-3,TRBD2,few,TGTGCCATCACCGGGACTAGCGGGACTAGCACAGATACGCAGTATTTT,CAITGTSGTSTDTQYF
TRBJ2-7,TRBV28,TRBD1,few,TGTGCCAGCTATACTGAGGGGACAGGGGCAGGAGAGCAGTACTTC,CASYTEGTGAGEQYF
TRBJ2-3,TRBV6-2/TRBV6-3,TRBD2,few,TGTGCCAGCGGTGGACCGGGACTAGCGGGATCTAATACGCAGTATTTT,CASGGPGLAGSNTQYF
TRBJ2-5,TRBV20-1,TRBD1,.,TGCAGTACCACAGGGGGCGAAGGAAAAGAGACCCAGTACTTC,CSTTGGEGKETQYF
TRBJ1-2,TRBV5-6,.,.,TGTGCCAGCAGCTTGGCCCAAGATCGCTATGGCTACACCTTC,CASSLAQDRYGYTF
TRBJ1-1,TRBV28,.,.,TGTGCCAGCGGGGGACCGCTAAACACTGAAGCTTTCTTT,CASGGPLNTEAFF
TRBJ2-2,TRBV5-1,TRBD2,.,TGCGCCAGCAGCTTGGATCTAGCGGGGGGAAAGTCGATCGGGGAGCTGTTTTTT,CASSLDLAGGKSIGELFF
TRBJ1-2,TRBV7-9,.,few,TGTGCCAGCAGCCCCCGAGGGTTCGCTTATGGCTACACCTTC,CASSPRGFAYGYTF
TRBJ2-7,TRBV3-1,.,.,TGTGCCAGCAGCCATGGTTTAGGCGAGCAGTACTTC,CASSHGLGEQYF
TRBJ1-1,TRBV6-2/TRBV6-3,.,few,TGTGCCAGCACCAAGGCACTAAAGAATACTGAAGCTTTCTTT,CASTKALKNTEAFF
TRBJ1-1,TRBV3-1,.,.,TGTGCCAGCAGCCAAACAGGGCCAGGAGCTTTCTTT,CASSQTGPGAFF
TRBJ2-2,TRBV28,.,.,TGTGCCAGCAGTCCCGTGGATTCTGGGACCGGGGAGCTGTTTTTT,CASSPVDSGTGELFF
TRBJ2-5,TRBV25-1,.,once,TGTGCCAGCAGTGAAAGTGGGGGGCTGAGGGAGACCCAGTACTTC,CASSESGGLRETQYF